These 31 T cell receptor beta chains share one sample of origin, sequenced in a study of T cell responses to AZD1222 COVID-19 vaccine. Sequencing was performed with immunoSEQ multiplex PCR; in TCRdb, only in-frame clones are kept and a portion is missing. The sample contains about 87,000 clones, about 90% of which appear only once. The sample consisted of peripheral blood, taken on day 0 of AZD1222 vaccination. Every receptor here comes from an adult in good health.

In DNA, the CDR3 is TGTGCCAGCAGTCGGTACGCACAGGAGAATCAGCCCCAGCATTTT. Residues: CASSRYAQENQPQHF. The chain joins TRBV6-2 or TRBV6-3 to TRBJ1-5; D possibly corresponds to TRBD1 (5 bases). Per germline, CDR1 MNHEY and CDR2 SVGEGT. The CDR3 contains 15 residues. Trimming pared 5 bases from V and 4 bases from J, leaving 15 bases between.

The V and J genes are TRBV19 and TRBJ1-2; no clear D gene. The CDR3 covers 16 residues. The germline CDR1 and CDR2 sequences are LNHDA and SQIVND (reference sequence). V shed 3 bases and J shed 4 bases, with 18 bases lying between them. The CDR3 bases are TGTGCCAGTAGTATTTTTGCCCCTAAGGGTTCCTATGGCTACACCTTC. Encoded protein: CASSIFAPKGSYGYTF.

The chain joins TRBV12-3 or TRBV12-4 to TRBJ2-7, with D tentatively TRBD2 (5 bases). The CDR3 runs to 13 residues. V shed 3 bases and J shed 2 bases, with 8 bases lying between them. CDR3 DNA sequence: TGTGCCAGCAGTTTGAGCGGCCCCTACGAGCAGTACTTC. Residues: CASSLSGPYEQYF.

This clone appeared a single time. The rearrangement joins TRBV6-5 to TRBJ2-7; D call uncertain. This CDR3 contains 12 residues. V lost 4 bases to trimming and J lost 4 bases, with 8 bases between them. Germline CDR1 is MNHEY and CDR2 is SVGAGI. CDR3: CASSSPGYEQYF. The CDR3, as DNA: TGTGCCAGCAGTTCCCCCGGGTACGAGCAGTACTTC.

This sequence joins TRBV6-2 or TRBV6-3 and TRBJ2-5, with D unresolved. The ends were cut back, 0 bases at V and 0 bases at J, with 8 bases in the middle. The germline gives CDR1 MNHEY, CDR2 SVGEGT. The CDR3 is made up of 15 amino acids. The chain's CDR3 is CASSYSPGNQETQYF. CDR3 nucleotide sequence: TGTGCCAGCAGTTACTCGCCAGGAAACCAAGAGACCCAGTACTTC.

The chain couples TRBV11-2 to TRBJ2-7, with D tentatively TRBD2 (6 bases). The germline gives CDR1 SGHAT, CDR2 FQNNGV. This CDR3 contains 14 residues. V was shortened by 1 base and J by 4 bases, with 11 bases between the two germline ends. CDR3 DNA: TGTGCCAGCAGCTTAGGTCCGGGGGAGTACGAGCAGTACTTC. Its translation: CASSLGPGEYEQYF.

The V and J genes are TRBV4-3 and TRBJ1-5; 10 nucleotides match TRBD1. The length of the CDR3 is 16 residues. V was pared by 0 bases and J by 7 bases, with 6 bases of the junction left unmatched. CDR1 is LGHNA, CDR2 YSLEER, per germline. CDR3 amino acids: CASSQDWTGGGQPQHF. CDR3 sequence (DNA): TGCGCCAGCAGCCAAGATTGGACAGGGGGAGGGCAGCCCCAGCATTTT.

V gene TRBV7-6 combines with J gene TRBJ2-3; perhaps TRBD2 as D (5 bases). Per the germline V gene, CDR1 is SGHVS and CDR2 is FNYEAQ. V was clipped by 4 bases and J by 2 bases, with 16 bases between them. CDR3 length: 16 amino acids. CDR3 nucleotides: TGTGCCAGCAGCTCCCCTCCCGGTGACTACACAGATACGCAGTATTTT. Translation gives CASSSPPGDYTDTQYF.

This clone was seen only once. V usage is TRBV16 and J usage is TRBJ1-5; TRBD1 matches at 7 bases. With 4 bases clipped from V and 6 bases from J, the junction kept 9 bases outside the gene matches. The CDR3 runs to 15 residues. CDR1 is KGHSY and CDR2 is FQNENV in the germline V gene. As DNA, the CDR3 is TGTGCCAGCAGCCGACTACAGGGGTTTCGTCAGCCCCAGCATTTT. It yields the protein CASSRLQGFRQPQHF.

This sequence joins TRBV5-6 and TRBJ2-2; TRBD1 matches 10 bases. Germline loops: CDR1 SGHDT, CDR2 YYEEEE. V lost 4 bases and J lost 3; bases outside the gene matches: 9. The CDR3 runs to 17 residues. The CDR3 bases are TGTGCCAGCAGCCTGGGTGTGGGACAGGGGTACACCGGGGAGCTGTTTTTT. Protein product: CASSLGVGQGYTGELFF.

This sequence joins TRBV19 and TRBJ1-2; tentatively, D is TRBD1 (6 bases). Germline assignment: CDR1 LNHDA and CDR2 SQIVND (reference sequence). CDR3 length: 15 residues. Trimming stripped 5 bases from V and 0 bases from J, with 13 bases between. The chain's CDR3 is CASSPGQIANYGYTF. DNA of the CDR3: TGTGCCAGTAGTCCCGGACAGATAGCTAACTATGGCTACACCTTC.

CDR3: CASSSPLGQGLSHEQFF. In nucleotides, the CDR3 is TGTGCCAGCAGCTCCCCTCTCGGACAGGGACTGTCTCATGAGCAGTTCTTC. V gene TRBV7-9 combines with J gene TRBJ2-1, with 8 bases that match TRBD1. CDR3 length: 17 residues. Germline trimming cut 4 bases from V and 8 bases from J; bases unmatched to any gene: 16. The germline gives CDR1 SEHNR, CDR2 FQNEAQ (reference sequence).

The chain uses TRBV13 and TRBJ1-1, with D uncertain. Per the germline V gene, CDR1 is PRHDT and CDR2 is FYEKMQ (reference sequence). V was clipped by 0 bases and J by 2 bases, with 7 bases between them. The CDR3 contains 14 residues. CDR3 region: CASSLGGSNTEAFF. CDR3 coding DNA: TGTGCCAGCAGCTTAGGCGGCAGCAACACTGAAGCTTTCTTT.

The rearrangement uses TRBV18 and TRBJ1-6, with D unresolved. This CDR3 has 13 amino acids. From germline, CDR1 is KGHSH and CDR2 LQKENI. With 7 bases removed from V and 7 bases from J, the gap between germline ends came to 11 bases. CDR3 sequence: CASYEGQNSPLHF. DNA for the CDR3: TGTGCCAGCTACGAAGGCCAGAATTCACCCCTCCACTTT.

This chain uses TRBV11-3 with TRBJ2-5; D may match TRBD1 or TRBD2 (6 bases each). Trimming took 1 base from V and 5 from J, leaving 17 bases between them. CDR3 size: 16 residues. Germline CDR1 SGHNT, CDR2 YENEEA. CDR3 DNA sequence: TGTGCCAGCAGCTTAGGTGGCTACAGGGAGGCCGAGACCCAGTACTTC. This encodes CASSLGGYREAETQYF.

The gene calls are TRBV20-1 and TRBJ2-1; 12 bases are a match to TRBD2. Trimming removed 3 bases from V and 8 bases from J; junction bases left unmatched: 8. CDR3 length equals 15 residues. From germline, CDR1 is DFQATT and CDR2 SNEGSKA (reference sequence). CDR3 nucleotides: TGCAGTGCTAGTCCGGCTAGCGGGGGGGCCGATGAGCAGTTCTTC. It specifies CSASPASGGADEQFF.

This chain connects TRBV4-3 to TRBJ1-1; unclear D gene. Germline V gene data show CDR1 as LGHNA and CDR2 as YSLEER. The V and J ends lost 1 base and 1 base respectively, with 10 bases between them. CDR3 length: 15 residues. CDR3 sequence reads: CASSQVVTANTEAFF. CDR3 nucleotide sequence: TGCGCCAGCAGCCAAGTCGTGACCGCGAACACTGAAGCTTTCTTT.

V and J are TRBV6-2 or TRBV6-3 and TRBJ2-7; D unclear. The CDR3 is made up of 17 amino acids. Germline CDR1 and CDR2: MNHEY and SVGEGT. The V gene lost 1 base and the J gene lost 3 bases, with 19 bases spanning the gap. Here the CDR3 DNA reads TGTGCCAGCAGTTACTTCGCTCAGGAAGGGATTCACTACGAGCAGTACTTC. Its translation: CASSYFAQEGIHYEQYF.

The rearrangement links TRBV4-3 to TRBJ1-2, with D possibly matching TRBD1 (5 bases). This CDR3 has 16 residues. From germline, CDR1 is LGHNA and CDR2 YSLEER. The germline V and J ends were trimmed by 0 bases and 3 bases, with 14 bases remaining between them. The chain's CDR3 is CASSQEWRGSYYGYTF. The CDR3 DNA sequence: TGCGCCAGCAGCCAAGAGTGGAGGGGTTCGTACTATGGCTACACCTTC.

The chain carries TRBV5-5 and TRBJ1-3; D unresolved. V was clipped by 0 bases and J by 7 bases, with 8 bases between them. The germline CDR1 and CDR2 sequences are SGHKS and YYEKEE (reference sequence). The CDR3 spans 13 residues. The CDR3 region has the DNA TGTGCCAGCAGCTTGGGTCCCGAGAACACCATATATTTT. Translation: CASSLGPENTIYF.

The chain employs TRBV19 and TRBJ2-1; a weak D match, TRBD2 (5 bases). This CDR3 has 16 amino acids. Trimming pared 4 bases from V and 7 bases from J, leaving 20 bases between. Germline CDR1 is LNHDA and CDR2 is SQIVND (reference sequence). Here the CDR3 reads CASSTNYRGLGNEQFF. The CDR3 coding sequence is TGTGCCAGTAGTACAAATTATCGCGGGCTCGGGAATGAGCAGTTCTTC.

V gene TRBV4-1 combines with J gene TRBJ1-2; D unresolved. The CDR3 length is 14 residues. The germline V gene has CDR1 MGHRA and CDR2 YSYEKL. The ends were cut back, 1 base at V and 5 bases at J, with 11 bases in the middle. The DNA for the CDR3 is TGCGCCAGCAGCCAAGTTCCGGGAGGGTATGGCTACACCTTC. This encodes CASSQVPGGYGYTF.

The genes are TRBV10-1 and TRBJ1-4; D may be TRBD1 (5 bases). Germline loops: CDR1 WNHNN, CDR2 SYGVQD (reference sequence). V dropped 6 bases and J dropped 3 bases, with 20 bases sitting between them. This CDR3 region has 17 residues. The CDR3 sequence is CASRFGPWQGANEKLFF. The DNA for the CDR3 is TGCGCCAGCAGGTTTGGACCTTGGCAGGGTGCTAATGAAAAACTGTTTTTT.

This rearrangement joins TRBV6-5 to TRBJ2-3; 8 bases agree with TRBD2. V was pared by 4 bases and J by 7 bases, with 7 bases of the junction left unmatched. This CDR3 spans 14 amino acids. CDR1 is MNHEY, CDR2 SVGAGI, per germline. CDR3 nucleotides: TGTGCCAGCAGTTTACGGGGGGGCCCGAATACGCAGTATTTT. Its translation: CASSLRGGPNTQYF.

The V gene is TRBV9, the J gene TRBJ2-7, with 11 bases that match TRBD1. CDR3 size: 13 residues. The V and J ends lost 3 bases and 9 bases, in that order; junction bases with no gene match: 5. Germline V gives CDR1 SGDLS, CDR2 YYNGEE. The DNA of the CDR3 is TGTGCCAGCAGCGCGGGACAGGGGGGCGGGCAGTACTTC. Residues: CASSAGQGGGQYF.

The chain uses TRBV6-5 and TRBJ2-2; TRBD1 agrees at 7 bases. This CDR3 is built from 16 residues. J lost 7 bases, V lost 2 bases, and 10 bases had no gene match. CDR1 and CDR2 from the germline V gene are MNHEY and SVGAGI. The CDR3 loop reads CASSYEKGAPGGELFF. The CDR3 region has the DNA TGTGCCAGCAGTTACGAAAAGGGGGCGCCAGGCGGGGAGCTGTTTTTT.

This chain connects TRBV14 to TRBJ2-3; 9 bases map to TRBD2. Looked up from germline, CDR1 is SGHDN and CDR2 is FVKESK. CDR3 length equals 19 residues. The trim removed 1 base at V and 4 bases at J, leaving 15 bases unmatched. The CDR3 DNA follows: TGTGCCAGCAGCCAAGTCTCGCGGGGGGGCCCGTTATTCGCAGATACGCAGTATTTT. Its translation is CASSQVSRGGPLFADTQYF.

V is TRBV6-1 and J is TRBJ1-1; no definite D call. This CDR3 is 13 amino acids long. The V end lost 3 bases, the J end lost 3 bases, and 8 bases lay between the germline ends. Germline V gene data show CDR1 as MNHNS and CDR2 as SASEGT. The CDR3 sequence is CASSDVGDTEAFF. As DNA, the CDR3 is TGTGCCAGCAGTGACGTGGGCGACACTGAAGCTTTCTTT.

CDR3 region: CASSWDAGSNSPLHF. The CDR3 DNA sequence: TGTGCCAGCAGTTGGGATGCAGGGTCGAATTCACCCCTCCACTTT. The chain carries TRBV6-5 and TRBJ1-6, with D tentatively TRBD1 (5 bases). Germline V gives CDR1 MNHEY, CDR2 SVGAGI. The CDR3 extends over 15 amino acids. The germline V and J ends were trimmed by 4 bases and 7 bases, with 14 bases remaining between them.

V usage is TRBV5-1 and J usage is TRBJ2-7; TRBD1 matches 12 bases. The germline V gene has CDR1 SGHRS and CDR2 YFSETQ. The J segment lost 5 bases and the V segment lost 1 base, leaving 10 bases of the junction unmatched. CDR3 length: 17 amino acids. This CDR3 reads CASSLYTGTGGRDEQYF. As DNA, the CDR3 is TGCGCCAGCAGCTTGTATACCGGGACAGGGGGCCGGGACGAGCAGTACTTC.

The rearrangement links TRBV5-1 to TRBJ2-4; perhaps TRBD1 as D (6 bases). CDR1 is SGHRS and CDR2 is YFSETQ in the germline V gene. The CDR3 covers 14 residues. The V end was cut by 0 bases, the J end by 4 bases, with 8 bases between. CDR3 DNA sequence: TGCGCCAGCAGCTTGGAGGGGGTTAAAAACATTCAGTACTTC. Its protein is CASSLEGVKNIQYF. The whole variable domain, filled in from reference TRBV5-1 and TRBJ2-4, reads KAGVTQTPRYLIKTRGQQVTLSCSPISGHRSVSWYQQTPGQGLQFLFEYFSETQRNKGNFPGRFSGRQFSNSRSEMNVSTLELGDSALYLCASSLEGVKNIQYFGAGTRLSVL.